This passage covers 14 T cell receptor beta chains from one sample sequenced in a study of cytomegalovirus exposure and HLA in healthy donors. The PCR employed 60 Vbeta primers together with 13 Jbeta primers. The repertoire was sequenced with immunoSEQ multiplex PCR; TCRdb's copy has only in-frame clones and lacks some. The repertoire consists of some 170,000 clones, with around 82% occurring once and the leading ten covering roughly 10%. The sequencing sample was made of PBMCs. The source is a man between 50 and 59 years old in good health and CMV-seropositive.

This rearrangement joins TRBV6-6 to TRBJ1-3; D unresolved. This CDR3 region has 15 residues. V was clipped by 0 bases and J by 0 bases, with 6 bases between them. Per germline, CDR1 MNHNY and CDR2 SVGAGI (reference sequence). This chain's CDR3 is CASSYSRISGNTIYF. The CDR3 region has the DNA TGTGCCAGCAGTTACTCGAGGATCTCTGGAAACACCATATATTTT.

This clone was seen once. This chain connects TRBV7-8 to TRBJ1-1, with 7 bases aligning to TRBD1. Per the germline V gene, CDR1 is SGHVS and CDR2 is FQNEAQ. V shed 5 bases and J 1 base; nucleotides not matched to a gene: 10. This CDR3 is 16 amino acids long. CDR3 in DNA: TGTGCCAGCAGCCCACCGGGACAGCAACCGAACACTGAAGCTTTCTTT. Its protein is CASSPPGQQPNTEAFF.

This chain connects TRBV9 to TRBJ2-2; TRBD2 agrees at 8 bases. Germline lookup yields CDR1 SGDLS and CDR2 YYNGEE. The CDR3 runs 17 residues. Trimming cost V 4 bases and J 7 bases; bases outside gene matches: 15. As DNA, the CDR3 is TGTGCCAGCAGCACCCCCCCAGCGGGAGAAAAAAACGGGGAGCTGTTTTTT. This gives the protein CASSTPPAGEKNGELFF.

The chain links TRBV5-5 to TRBJ1-4; D unresolved. CDR3 length equals 14 residues. Germline V gene data show CDR1 as SGHKS and CDR2 as YYEKEE (reference sequence). Trimming pared 3 bases from V and 5 bases from J, leaving 11 bases between. This chain's CDR3 is CASSYSGGNEKLFF. As DNA, the CDR3 is TGTGCCAGCAGCTACAGTGGCGGGAATGAAAAACTGTTTTTT.

This clone was seen only a few times. This chain connects TRBV11-1 to TRBJ2-3; TRBD2 agrees at 8 bases. CDR3 size: 15 residues. The V gene end was trimmed by 5 bases and the J gene end by 2 bases; junction bases not matched to a gene: 6. Germline CDR1 reads SGHAT; CDR2 reads FQDESV (reference sequence). CDR3 nucleotide sequence: TGTGCCAGCAGCGCTGTAGCGGGGACCACAGATACGCAGTATTTT. Translating gives CASSAVAGTTDTQYF. Complete variable domain (other parts from reference TRBV11-1 and TRBJ2-3): EAEVAQSPRYKITEKSQAVAFWCDPISGHATLYWYRQILGQGPELLVQFQDESVVDDSQLPKDRFSAERLKGVDSTLKIQPAELGDSAMYLCASSAVAGTTDTQYFGPGTRLTVL.

On this clone itself: Mismatch with germline at one junction end may stem from a read error. The V call is TRBV27, the J call TRBJ2-5, with D perhaps TRBD2 (5 bases). This CDR3 spans 12 amino acids. The germline V gene has CDR1 MNHEY and CDR2 SMNVEV (reference sequence). This chain's CDR3 is CASLDWQGTQYF. CDR3 coding DNA: TGTGCCAGCTTGGACTGGCAAGGGACCCAGTACTTC.

This clone occurred once. This chain joins TRBV6-6 and TRBJ1-1; no clear D. V dropped 4 bases and J dropped 1 base, with 10 bases sitting between them. The germline CDR1 and CDR2 sequences are MNHNY and SVGAGI (reference sequence). There are 14 residues in the CDR3. The CDR3 spells CASSLAHQNTEAFF. The CDR3 bases are TGTGCCAGCAGTTTGGCACACCAGAACACTGAAGCTTTCTTT.

The chain recombines TRBV5-5 with TRBJ1-4, with D perhaps matching TRBD1 (5 bases). Germline CDR1 is SGHKS and CDR2 is YYEKEE (reference sequence). This CDR3 is 16 amino acids long. Trimming removed 3 bases at V and 6 bases at J, with 18 bases between. The CDR3 loop reads CASSSDLGQAHEKLFF. The CDR3 coding sequence is TGTGCCAGCAGCTCAGACCTCGGACAAGCCCATGAAAAACTGTTTTTT.

The chain is built from TRBV5-1 and TRBJ2-5; 7 bases fit TRBD2. The J call may be incorrect, as the DNA end agrees better with TRBJ2-7. CDR1 SGHRS and CDR2 YFSETQ come from the germline V gene. The CDR3 has 14 residues. The CDR3, as DNA: TGCGCCAGCAGCTTGGAAGCGGGACGCTACGAGCAGTACTTC. This sequence encodes CASSLEAGRYEQYF.

The chain links TRBV9 to TRBJ2-4, with 15 positions matching TRBD2. J lost 3 bases, V lost 4 bases, and 8 bases had no gene match. The CDR3 runs 18 residues. CDR1 is SGDLS, CDR2 YYNGEE, per germline. For the CDR3, the DNA is TGTGCCAGCAGCCCAGGGACTAGCGGGGGGCGATACAAAAACATTCAGTACTTC. This codes for CASSPGTSGGRYKNIQYF.

The chain links TRBV5-1 to TRBJ2-5, with 8 bases aligning to TRBD2. The CDR3 spans 16 residues. Germline V gene sequence: CDR1 SGHRS, CDR2 YFSETQ. Trimming cost V 0 bases and J 1 base; bases outside gene matches: 5. The CDR3 nucleotides read TGCGCCAGCAGCTTGGTTGCGGGGGGCCCCCAAGAGACCCAGTACTTC. Translating it yields CASSLVAGGPQETQYF.

The J gene is TRBJ2-1, the V gene TRBV2, with 9 bases matching TRBD1. The CDR3 has 13 residues. V gave up 9 bases and J gave up 3 bases; unmatched junction bases: 3. CDR1 and CDR2 from the germline V gene are SNHLY and FYNNEI. Here the CDR3 DNA reads TGTGCCAGTCAGGACAGGGGCTACAATGAGCAGTTCTTC. It codes for CASQDRGYNEQFF.

The chain has TRBV15 and TRBJ1-4; D not certain. Germline V gene lookup returns CDR1 LNHNV and CDR2 YYDKDF (reference sequence). V was pared by 8 bases and J by 6 bases, with 13 bases between. The CDR3 sequence is 13 residues long. The CDR3 DNA reads TGTGCCACCGCTCCGAGATCGGATGAAAAACTGTTTTTT. It yields the protein CATAPRSDEKLFF.

This clone appeared a single time. The chain combines TRBV29-1 with TRBJ2-7, with a tentative D call TRBD2 (5 bases). Trimming removed 4 bases at V and 4 bases at J, with 8 bases between. This CDR3 is built from 11 residues. Germline CDR1 and CDR2: SQVTM and ANQGSEA. CDR3 nucleotides: TGCAGCGTTGGACTAAATTACGAGCAGTACTTC. Translating gives CSVGLNYEQYF.